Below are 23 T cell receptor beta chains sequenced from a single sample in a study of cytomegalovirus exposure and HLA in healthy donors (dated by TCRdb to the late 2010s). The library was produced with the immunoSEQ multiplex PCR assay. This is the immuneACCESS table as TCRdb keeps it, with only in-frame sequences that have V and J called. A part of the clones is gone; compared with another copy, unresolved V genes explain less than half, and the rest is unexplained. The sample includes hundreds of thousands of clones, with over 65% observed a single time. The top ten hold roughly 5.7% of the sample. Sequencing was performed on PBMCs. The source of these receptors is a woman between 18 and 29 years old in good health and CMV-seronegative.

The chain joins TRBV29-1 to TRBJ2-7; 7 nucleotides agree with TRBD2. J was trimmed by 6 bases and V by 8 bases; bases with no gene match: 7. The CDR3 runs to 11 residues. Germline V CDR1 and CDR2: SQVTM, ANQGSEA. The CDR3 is CSSHWGGEQYF. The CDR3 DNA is TGCAGCTCACACTGGGGGGGCGAGCAGTACTTC.

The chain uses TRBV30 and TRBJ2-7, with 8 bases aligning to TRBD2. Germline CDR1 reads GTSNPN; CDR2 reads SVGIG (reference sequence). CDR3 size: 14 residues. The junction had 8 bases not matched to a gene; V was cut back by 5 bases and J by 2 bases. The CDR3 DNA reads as TGTGCCTGGGTTAGCGGGACTCCCCCCTACGAGCAGTACTTC. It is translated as CAWVSGTPPYEQYF.

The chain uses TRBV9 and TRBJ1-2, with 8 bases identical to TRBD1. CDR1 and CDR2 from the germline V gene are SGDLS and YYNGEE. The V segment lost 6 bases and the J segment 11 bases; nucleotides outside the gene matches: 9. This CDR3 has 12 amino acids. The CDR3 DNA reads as TGTGCCAGCACCCAAGCAGGGGGCAGGTACACCTTC. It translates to CASTQAGGRYTF.

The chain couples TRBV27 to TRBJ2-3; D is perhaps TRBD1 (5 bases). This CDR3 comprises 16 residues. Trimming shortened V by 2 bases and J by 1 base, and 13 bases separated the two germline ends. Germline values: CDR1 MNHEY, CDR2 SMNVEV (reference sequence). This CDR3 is CASSLAYQGGTDTQYF. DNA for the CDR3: TGTGCCAGCAGTTTAGCCTACCAGGGTGGCACAGATACGCAGTATTTT.

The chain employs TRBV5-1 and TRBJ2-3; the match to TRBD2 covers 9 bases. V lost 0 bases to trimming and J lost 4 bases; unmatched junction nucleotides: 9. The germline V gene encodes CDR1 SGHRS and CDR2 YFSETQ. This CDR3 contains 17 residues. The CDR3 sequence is CASSLGPASGGSDTQYF. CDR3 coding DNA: TGCGCCAGCAGCTTGGGTCCGGCCAGCGGGGGGTCAGATACGCAGTATTTT.

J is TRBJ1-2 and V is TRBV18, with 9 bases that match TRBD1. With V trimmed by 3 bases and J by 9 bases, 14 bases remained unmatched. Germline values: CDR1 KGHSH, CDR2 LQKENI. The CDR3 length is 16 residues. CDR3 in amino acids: CASSPTTGTGKGSYTF. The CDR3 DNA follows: TGTGCCAGCTCACCCACAACCGGGACAGGGAAGGGTAGCTACACCTTC.

Written as DNA, the CDR3 is TGCGCCAGCAGCCCGAACGTATTTGTAGCGGAGGCGCGCGATGAGCAGTTCTTC. It is translated as CASSPNVFVAEARDEQFF. This chain links TRBV5-1 with TRBJ2-1; D perhaps matches TRBD2 (6 bases). This CDR3 spans 18 amino acids. V was trimmed by 4 bases and J by 8 bases, leaving 28 bases between them. The germline V gene encodes CDR1 SGHRS and CDR2 YFSETQ.

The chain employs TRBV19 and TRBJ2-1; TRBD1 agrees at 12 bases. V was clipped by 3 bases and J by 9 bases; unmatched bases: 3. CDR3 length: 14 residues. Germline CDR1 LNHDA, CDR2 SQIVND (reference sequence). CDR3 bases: TGTGCCAGTAGTATTGGGACAGGGGGCGGTGAGCAGTTCTTC. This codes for CASSIGTGGGEQFF.

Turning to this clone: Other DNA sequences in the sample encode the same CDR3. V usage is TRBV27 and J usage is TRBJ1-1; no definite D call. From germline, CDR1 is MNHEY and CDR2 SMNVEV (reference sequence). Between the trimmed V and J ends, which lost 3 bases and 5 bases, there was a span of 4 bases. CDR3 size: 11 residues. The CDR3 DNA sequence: TGTGCCAGCAGTTTGGGTACTGAAGCTTTCTTT. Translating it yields CASSLGTEAFF.

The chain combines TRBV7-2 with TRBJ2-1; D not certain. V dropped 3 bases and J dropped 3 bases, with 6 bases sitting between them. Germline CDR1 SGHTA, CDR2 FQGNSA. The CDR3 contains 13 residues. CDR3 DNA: TGTGCCAGCAGCTTGGTGAACTACAATGAGCAGTTCTTC. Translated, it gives CASSLVNYNEQFF.

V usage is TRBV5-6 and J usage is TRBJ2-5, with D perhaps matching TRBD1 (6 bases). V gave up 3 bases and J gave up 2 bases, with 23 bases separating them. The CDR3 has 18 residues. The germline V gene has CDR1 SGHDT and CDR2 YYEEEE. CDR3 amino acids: CASSWTYREGQKQETQYF. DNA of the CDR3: TGTGCCAGCAGCTGGACCTATAGGGAAGGACAGAAACAAGAGACCCAGTACTTC.

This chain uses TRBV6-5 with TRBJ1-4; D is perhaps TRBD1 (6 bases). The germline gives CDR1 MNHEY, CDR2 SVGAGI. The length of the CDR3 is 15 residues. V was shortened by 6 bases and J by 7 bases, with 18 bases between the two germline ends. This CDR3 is CASSPEGGSGEKLFF. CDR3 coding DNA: TGTGCCAGCAGCCCGGAGGGGGGTTCCGGTGAAAAACTGTTTTTT.

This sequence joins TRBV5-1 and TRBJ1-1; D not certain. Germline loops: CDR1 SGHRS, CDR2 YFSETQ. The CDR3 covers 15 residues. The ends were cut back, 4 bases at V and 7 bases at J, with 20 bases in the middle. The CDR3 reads CASSPNEGGAGEAFF. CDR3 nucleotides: TGCGCCAGCAGCCCGAACGAGGGCGGCGCAGGTGAAGCTTTCTTT.

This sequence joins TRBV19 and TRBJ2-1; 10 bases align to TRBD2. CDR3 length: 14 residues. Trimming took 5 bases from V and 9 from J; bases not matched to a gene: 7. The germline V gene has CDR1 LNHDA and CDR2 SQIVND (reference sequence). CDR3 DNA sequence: TGTGCCAGTAGTGTACGTCTAGCGGGAGTTGAGCAGTTCTTC. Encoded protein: CASSVRLAGVEQFF.

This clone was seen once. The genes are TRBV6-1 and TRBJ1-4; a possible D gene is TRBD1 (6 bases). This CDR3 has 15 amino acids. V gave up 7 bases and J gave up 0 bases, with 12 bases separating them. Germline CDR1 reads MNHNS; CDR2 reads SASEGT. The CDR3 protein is CASTGGPATNEKLFF. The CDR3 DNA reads TGTGCCAGCACCGGGGGCCCTGCAACTAATGAAAAACTGTTTTTT.

The CDR3 DNA sequence: TGTGCCAGCAGCTTGGCCGGGCCCACTAACTATGGCTACACCTTC. Amino acid sequence: CASSLAGPTNYGYTF. The rearrangement joins TRBV5-4 to TRBJ1-2, with D uncertain. Trimming stripped 0 bases from V and 0 bases from J, with 9 bases between. The CDR3 is 15 amino acids. Per germline, CDR1 SGHNT and CDR2 YYREEE (reference sequence).

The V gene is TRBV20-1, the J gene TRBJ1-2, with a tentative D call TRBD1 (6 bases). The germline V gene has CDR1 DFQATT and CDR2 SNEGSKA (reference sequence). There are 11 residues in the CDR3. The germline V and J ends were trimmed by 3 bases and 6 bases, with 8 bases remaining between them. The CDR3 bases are TGCAGTGCTAGTACAGGGAATGGCTACACCTTC. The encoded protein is CSASTGNGYTF.

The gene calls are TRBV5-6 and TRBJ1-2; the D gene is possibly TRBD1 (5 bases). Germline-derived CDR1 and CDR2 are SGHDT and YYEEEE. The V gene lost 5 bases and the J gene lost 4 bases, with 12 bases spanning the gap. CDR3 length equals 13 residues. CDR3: CASSPGTLYGYTF. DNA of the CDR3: TGTGCCAGCAGTCCAGGGACTCTCTATGGCTACACCTTC.

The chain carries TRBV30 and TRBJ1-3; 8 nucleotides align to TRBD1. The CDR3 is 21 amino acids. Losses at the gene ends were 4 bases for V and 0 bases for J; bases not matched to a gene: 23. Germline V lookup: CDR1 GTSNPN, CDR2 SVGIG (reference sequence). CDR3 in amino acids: CAWTAPPGQGFRSSSGNTIYF. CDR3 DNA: TGTGCCTGGACTGCCCCCCCCGGACAGGGATTCCGGAGCTCCTCTGGAAACACCATATATTTT.

CDR3 sequence reads: CASSLKDHGGNSPLHF. DNA for the CDR3: TGTGCCAGCAGCTTGAAGGATCACGGGGGTAATTCACCCCTCCACTTT. The chain joins TRBV5-6 to TRBJ1-6; possibly TRBD1 for D (5 bases). Trimming took off 1 base at V and 6 bases at J, with 14 bases between the two ends. The germline CDR1 and CDR2 sequences are SGHDT and YYEEEE. The CDR3 covers 16 residues.

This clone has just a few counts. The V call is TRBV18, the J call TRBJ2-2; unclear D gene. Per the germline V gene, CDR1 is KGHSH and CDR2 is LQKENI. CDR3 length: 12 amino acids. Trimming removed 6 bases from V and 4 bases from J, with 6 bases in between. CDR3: CASSLPTGELFF. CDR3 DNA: TGTGCCAGCTCTCTCCCCACCGGGGAGCTGTTTTTT.

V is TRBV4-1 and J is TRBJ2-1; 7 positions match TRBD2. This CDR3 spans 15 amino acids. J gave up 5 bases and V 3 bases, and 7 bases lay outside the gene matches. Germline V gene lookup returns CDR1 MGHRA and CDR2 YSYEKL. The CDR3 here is CASSQIGAGDNEQFF. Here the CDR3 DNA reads TGCGCCAGCAGCCAGATCGGGGCGGGGGACAATGAGCAGTTCTTC.

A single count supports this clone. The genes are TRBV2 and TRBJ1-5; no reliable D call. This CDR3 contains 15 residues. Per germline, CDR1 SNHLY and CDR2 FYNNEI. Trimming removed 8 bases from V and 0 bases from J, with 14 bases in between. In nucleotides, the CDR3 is TGTGCCAGCTCTCCGGGAGGCTATAGCAATCAGCCCCAGCATTTT. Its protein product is CASSPGGYSNQPQHF.